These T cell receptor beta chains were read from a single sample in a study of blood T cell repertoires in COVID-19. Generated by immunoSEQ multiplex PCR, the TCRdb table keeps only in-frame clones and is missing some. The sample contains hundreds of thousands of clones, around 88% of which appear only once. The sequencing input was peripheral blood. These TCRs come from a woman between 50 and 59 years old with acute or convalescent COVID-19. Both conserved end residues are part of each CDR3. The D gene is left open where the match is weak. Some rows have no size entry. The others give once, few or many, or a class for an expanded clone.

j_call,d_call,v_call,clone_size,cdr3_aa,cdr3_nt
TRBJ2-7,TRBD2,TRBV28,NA,CASSPGGDYEQYF,TGTGCCAGCAGTCCTGGGGGGGACTACGAGCAGTACTTC
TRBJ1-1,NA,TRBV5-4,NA,CASSRQQVGNTEAFF,TGTGCCAGCAGCAGACAACAGGTGGGAAACACTGAAGCTTTCTTT
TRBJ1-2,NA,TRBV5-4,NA,CASSLDPERNYGYTF,TGTGCCAGCAGCTTGGATCCGGAGAGGAACTATGGCTACACCTTC
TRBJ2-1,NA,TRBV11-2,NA,CASSLDSYNEQFF,TGTGCCAGCAGCTTAGACAGCTACAATGAGCAGTTCTTC
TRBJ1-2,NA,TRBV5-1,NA,CASSSQGLRGYTF,TGCGCCAGCAGCTCTCAGGGTCTCCGTGGCTACACCTTC
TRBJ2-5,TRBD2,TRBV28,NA,CASSIAGGQETQYF,TGTGCCAGCAGTATAGCGGGAGGGCAAGAGACCCAGTACTTC
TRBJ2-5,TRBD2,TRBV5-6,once,CASSLKAGGPTKTQYF,TGTGCCAGCAGCTTGAAGGCGGGAGGGCCCACCAAGACCCAGTACTTC
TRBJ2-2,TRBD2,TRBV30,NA,CAWRRTSTGELFF,TGTGCCTGGAGGAGGACTAGTACCGGGGAGCTGTTTTTT
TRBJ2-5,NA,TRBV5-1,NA,CASSFQGLQETQYF,TGCGCCAGCAGCTTCCAGGGCCTCCAAGAGACCCAGTACTTC
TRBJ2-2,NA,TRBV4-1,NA,CASSQEGANPGELFF,TGCGCCAGCAGCCAAGAAGGGGCCAACCCCGGGGAGCTGTTTTTT
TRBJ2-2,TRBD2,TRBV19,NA,CASSITTQRAGGHTGELFF,TGTGCCAGTAGTATAACAACCCAGAGAGCGGGAGGGCACACCGGGGAGCTGTTTTTT
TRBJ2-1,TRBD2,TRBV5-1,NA,CASSFRTSVNEQFF,TGCGCCAGCAGCTTTAGGACTAGCGTAAATGAGCAGTTCTTC
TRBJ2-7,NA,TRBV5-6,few,CASSSMTGTEQYF,TGTGCCAGCAGCTCGATGACAGGCACCGAGCAGTACTTC
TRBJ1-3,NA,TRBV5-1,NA,CASRGDTGNTIYF,TGCGCCAGCAGAGGGGATACTGGAAACACCATATATTTT
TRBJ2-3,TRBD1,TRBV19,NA,CASSNDRGTTDTQYF,TGTGCCAGTAGTAACGACAGGGGTACCACAGATACGCAGTATTTT
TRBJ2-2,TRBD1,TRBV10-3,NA,CAISESRDRGHTGELFF,TGTGCCATCAGTGAGTCCCGGGACAGGGGGCATACCGGGGAGCTGTTTTTT
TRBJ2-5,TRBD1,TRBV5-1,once,CASSFSPGQGGETQYF,TGCGCCAGCAGCTTTTCCCCGGGACAGGGAGGCGAGACCCAGTACTTC
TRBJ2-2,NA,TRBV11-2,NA,CASSLALWNTGELFF,TGTGCCAGCAGCTTAGCCTTATGGAACACCGGGGAGCTGTTTTTT
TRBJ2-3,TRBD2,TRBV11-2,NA,CASNKQGSGGRDTQYF,TGTGCCAGCAACAAACAGGGTAGCGGGGGGCGGGATACGCAGTATTTT
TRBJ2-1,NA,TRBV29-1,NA,CSVASPYNEQFF,TGCAGCGTTGCTAGCCCCTACAATGAGCAGTTCTTC
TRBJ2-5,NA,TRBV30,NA,CAWSMRKETQYF,TGTGCCTGGAGTATGCGGAAAGAGACCCAGTACTTC
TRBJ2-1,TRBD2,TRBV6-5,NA,CASIPETSGRGEQFF,TGTGCCAGCATCCCGGAGACTAGCGGGAGGGGAGAGCAGTTCTTC
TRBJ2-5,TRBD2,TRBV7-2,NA,CASSLYGGVETQYF,TGTGCCAGCAGCCTATATGGGGGGGTGGAGACCCAGTACTTC
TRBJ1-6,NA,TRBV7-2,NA,CASSLYGTNNSPLHF,TGTGCCAGCAGCTTATATGGAACTAATAATTCACCCCTCCACTTT
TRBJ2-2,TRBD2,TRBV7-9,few,CASSLSGTSFTGELFF,TGTGCCAGCAGCTTATCGGGGACTAGCTTCACCGGGGAGCTGTTTTTT
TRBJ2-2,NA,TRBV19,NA,CASRRRGNTGELFF,TGTGCCAGTAGACGTCGGGGGAACACCGGGGAGCTGTTTTTT
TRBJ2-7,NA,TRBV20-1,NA,CSAWAGEQYF,TGCAGTGCTTGGGCGGGGGAGCAGTACTTC
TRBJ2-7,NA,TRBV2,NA,CASSEALGTIYEQYF,TGTGCCAGCAGTGAAGCGCTTGGGACAATCTACGAGCAGTACTTC
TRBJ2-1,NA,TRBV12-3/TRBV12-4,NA,CASSAKLAQFF,TGTGCCAGCAGTGCCAAGTTGGCGCAGTTCTTC
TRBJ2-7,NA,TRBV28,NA,CASSPDSWDTAFHEQYF,TGTGCCAGCAGCCCCGACAGCTGGGACACTGCCTTCCACGAGCAGTACTTC
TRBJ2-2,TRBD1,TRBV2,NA,CASSEGQGALRIGELFF,TGTGCCAGCAGTGAGGGACAGGGGGCGTTGCGGATCGGGGAGCTGTTTTTT
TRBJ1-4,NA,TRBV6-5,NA,CASSYVGKGEEKLFF,TGTGCCAGCAGTTACGTCGGGAAGGGTGAGGAAAAACTGTTTTTT
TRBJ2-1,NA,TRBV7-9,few,CASSVAADNYNEQFF,TGTGCCAGCAGCGTCGCCGCGGACAACTACAATGAGCAGTTCTTC
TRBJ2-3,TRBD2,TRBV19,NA,CASRLASTDTQYF,TGTGCCAGCCGACTAGCTAGCACAGATACGCAGTATTTT
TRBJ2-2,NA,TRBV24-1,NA,CATSDFFLSGGELFF,TGTGCCACCAGTGATTTCTTCCTCTCCGGCGGGGAGCTGTTTTTT
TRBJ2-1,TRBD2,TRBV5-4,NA,CASSFGSAQGLPSNEQFF,TGTGCCAGCAGCTTTGGATCAGCCCAGGGACTACCTTCGAATGAGCAGTTCTTC
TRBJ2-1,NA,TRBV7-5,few,CARSLKADSYNEQFF,TGTGCCAGAAGCTTAAAAGCCGACTCCTACAATGAGCAGTTCTTC
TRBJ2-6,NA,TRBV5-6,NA,CASSGERGRRIGANVLTF,TGTGCCAGCAGCGGGGAAAGGGGAAGACGAATAGGGGCCAACGTCCTGACTTTC
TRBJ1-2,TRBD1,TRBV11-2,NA,CASSSGTGSGYTF,TGTGCCAGCAGCTCCGGGACAGGGTCTGGCTACACCTTC
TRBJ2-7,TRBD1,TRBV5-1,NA,CATSHGTGITYEQYF,TGCGCCACGTCACACGGGACAGGGATAACCTACGAGCAGTACTTC
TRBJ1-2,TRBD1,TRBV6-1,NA,CASSEGGTGHYGYTF,TGTGCCAGCAGTGAAGGGGGGACAGGCCACTATGGCTACACCTTC
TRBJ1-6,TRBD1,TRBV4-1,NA,CASSQETGGYSPLHF,TGCGCCAGCAGCCAAGAAACAGGGGGTTATTCACCCCTCCACTTT
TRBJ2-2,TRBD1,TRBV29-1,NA,CSAGTGVTGELFF,TGCAGCGCCGGGACAGGGGTTACCGGGGAGCTGTTTTTT
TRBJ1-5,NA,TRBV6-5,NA,CASSYSSVQPQHF,TGTGCCAGCAGTTACTCTTCCGTACAGCCCCAGCATTTT
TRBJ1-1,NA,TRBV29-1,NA,CSVPPYLTENNTEAFF,TGCAGCGTTCCCCCTTACCTGACAGAGAACAACACTGAAGCTTTCTTT
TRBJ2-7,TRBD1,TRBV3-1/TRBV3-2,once,CASSPDRVSYEQYF,TGTGCCAGCAGCCCTGACAGGGTATCCTACGAGCAGTACTTC
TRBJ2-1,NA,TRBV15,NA,CATSRSGEYNEQFF,TGTGCCACCAGCAGGAGCGGAGAGTACAATGAGCAGTTCTTC
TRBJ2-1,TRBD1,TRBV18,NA,CASSLGQYNEQFF,TGTGCCAGCTCCCTGGGACAGTACAATGAGCAGTTCTTC
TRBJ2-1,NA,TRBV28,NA,CASNNRRGGRTRHISYNEQFF,TGTGCCAGCAACAATAGGAGAGGGGGTAGGACCAGACACATCTCCTACAATGAGCAGTTCTTC
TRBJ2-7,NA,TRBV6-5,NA,CASIPGRTGRDEQYF,TGTGCCAGCATCCCGGGCCGAACAGGGCGGGACGAGCAGTACTTC
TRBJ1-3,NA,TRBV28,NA,CASSGVPPNTIYF,TGTGCCAGCTCGGGGGTCCCACCGAACACCATATATTTT
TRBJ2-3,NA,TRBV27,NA,CASSLYRGSTDTQYF,TGTGCCAGCAGTTTATACCGCGGGAGCACAGATACGCAGTATTTT
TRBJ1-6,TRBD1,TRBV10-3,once,CAISESDRANSPLHF,TGTGCCATCAGTGAGAGCGACAGGGCAAATTCACCCCTCCACTTT
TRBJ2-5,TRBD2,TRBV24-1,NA,CATSDSTSGSQETQYF,TGTGCCACCAGTGATTCGACTAGCGGTAGCCAAGAGACCCAGTACTTC
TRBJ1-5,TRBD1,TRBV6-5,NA,CASRGTGSNQPQHF,TGTGCCAGCAGAGGGACAGGAAGCAATCAGCCCCAGCATTTT
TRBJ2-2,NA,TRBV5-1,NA,CASSSGWSASPGELFF,TGCGCCAGCAGCTCAGGGTGGTCAGCCTCTCCGGGGGAGCTGTTTTTT
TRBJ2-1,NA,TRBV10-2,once,CASSEPLNEQFF,TGCGCCAGCAGTGAGCCTCTCAATGAGCAGTTCTTC
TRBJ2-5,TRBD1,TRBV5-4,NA,CASSFPTGAGETQYF,TGTGCCAGCAGCTTTCCGACAGGGGCGGGGGAGACCCAGTACTTC
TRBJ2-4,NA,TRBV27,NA,CASSPYSIAKNIQYF,TGTGCCAGCAGTCCCTATTCGATAGCCAAAAACATTCAGTACTTC
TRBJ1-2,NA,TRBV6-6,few,CASSSAAPTNYGYTF,TGTGCCAGCAGTTCTGCGGCTCCTACTAACTATGGCTACACCTTC